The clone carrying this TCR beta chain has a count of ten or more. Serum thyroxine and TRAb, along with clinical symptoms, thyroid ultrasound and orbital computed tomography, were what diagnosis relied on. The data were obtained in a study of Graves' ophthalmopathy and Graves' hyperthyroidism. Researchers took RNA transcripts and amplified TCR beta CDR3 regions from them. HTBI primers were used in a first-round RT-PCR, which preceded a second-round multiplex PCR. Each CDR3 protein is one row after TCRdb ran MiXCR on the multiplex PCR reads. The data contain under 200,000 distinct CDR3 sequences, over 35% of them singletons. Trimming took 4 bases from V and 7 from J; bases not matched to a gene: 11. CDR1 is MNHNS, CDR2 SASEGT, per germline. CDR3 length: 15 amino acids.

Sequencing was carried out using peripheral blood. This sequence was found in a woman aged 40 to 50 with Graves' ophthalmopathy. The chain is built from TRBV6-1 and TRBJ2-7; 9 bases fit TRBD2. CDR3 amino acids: CASSVEREALGEQYF. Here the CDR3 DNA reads TGTGCCAGCAGTGTAGAGCGGGAGGCCCTCGGGGAGCAGTACTTC.